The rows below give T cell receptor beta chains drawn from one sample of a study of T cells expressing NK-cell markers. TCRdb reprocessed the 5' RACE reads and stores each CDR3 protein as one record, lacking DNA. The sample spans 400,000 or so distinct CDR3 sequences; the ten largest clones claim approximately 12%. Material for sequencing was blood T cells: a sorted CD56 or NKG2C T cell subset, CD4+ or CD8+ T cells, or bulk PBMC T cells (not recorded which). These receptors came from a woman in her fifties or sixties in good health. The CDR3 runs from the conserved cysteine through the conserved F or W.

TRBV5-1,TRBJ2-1,CASRLSGRGNEQFF
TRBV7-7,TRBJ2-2,CASSPHLESTGELFF
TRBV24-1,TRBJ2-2,CATSDLRELFF
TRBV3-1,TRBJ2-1,CASSQVGGADEQFF
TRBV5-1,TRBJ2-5,CASSQTDPRETQYF
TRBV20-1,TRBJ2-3,CSASDMRSNAGGTQYF
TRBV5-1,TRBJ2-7,CASSHGQGLAQYF
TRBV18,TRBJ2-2,CASSPPRGAGELFF
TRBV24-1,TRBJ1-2,CATRGSRNYGYTF
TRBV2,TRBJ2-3,CASSAGTSTSADTQYF
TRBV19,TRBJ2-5,CASSSDRGEGETQYF
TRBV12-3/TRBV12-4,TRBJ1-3,CASRRRDTHSGNTIYF
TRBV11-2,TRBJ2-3,CASRDGSAPYPHKDTQYF
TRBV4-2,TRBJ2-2,CASSQEDRAGTGELFF
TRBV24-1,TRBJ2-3,CATSGADRVTDTQYF
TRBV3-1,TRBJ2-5,CASSQGSKETQYF
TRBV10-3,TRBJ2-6,CAITQMDGVGSGANVLTF
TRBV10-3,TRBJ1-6,CAANGSPDNSPLHF
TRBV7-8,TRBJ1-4,CASSLEEQGVEKLFF
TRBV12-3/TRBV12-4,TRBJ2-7,CASSFSGPAEQYF
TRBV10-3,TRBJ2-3,CAINDNPGTDTQYF
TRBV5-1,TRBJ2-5,CASSLSGARMETQYF
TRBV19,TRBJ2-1,CASSQAGWPHEQFF
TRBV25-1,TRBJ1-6,CASSERTGGNSPLHF
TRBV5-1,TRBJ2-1,CASSDGGRVYNEQFF
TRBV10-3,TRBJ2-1,CAITSTGVSYNEQFF